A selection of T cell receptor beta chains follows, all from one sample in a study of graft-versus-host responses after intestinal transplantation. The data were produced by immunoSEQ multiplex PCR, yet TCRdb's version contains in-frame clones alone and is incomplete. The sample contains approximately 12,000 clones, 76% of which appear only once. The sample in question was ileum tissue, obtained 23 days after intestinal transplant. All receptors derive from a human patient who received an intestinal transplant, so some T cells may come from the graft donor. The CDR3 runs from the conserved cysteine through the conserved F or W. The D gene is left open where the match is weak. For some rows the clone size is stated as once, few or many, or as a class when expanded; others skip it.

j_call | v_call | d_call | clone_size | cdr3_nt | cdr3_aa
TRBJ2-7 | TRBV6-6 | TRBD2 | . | TGTGCCAGCAGTTACGGGTCTAGCGGGAGTAGGGAGCAGTACTTC | CASSYGSSGSREQYF
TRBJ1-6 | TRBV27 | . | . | TGTGCCAGCAGTTTACCAGGGAGAGGTAATTCACCCCTCCACTTT | CASSLPGRGNSPLHF
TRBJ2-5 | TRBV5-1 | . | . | TGCGCCAGCAGCCCAAGCCGGGGGAGCGGCCATCAGTACTTC | CASSPSRGSGHQYF
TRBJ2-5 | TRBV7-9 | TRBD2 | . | TGTGCCAGCAGCTTAGGTTTTGGGACTAGCGCGGAGACCCAGTACTTC | CASSLGFGTSAETQYF
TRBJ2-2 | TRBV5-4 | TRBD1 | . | TGTGCCAGCAGCCCCGGGACAGCGACCGGGGAGCTGTTTTTT | CASSPGTATGELFF
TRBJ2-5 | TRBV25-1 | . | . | TGTGCCAGCAGTGGCGGACTTGCAGAGACTCAAGAGACCCAGTACTTC | CASSGGLAETQETQYF
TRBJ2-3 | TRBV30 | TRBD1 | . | TGTGCCTGGAGTGCACAGGGGCTCTACACAGATACGCAGTATTTT | CAWSAQGLYTDTQYF
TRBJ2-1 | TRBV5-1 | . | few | TGCGCCAGCAGCCCCCCGGACACCTACAATGAGCAGTTCTTC | CASSPPDTYNEQFF
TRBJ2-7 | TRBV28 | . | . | TGTGCCAGCAGTTCAGCCCCCTACGAGCAGTACTTC | CASSSAPYEQYF
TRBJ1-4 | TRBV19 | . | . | TGTGCCAGTAGTATCAACGGGGTAGGGGAAAAACTGTTTTTT | CASSINGVGEKLFF
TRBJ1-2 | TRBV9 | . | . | TGTGCCAGCAGCGTAGACCCAGATATGGGGGGCCATTCTATGGGCTACACCTTC | CASSVDPDMGGHSMGYTF
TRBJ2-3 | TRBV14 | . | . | TGTGCCAGCAGCATACAGGGAGATACGCAGTATTTT | CASSIQGDTQYF
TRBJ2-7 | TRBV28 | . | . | TGTGCCAGCCGCGCCGAGGGGCCATCCTACGAGCAGTACTTC | CASRAEGPSYEQYF
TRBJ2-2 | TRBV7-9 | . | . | TGTGCCAGCAGAGGAAGGGAGCTGTTTTTT | CASRGRELFF
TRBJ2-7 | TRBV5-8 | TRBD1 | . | TGTGCCAGCAGCCGCACAGGGGGCTTGGACGAGCAGTACTTC | CASSRTGGLDEQYF
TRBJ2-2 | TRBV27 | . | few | TGTGCCTGCTCCCCGGGACAGAACACCGGGGAGCTGTTTTTT | CACSPGQNTGELFF
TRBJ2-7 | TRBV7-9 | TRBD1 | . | TGTGCCAGCAGCTTATCAGGGACAGGCAACGAGCAGTACTTC | CASSLSGTGNEQYF
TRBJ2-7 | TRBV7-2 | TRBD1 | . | TGTGCCAGCAGACGGGCCGGGACAGGGATCTACGAGCAGTACTTC | CASRRAGTGIYEQYF
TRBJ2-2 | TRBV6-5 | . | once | TGTGCCAGCAGGTGGTCCGGAAACACCGGGGAGCTGTTTTTT | CASRWSGNTGELFF
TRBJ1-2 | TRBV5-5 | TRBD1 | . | TGTGCCAGCAACCTAGTGGGACAGGTTGGCTACACCTTC | CASNLVGQVGYTF
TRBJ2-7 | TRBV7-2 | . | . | TGTGCCAGCAGCTTAGGTGTGTACTACGAGCAGTACTTC | CASSLGVYYEQYF
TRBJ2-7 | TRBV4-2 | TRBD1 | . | TGTGCCAGCAGCCAAGGGGACAGGGGCACCTACGAGCAGTACTTC | CASSQGDRGTYEQYF
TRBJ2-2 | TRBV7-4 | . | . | TGTGCCAGCAGCTTATACAGAGCCCCGGGGACGAACACCGGGGAGCTGTTTTTT | CASSLYRAPGTNTGELFF
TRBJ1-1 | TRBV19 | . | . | TGTGCCAGTATTGATACATGGAACACTGAAGCTTTCTTT | CASIDTWNTEAFF
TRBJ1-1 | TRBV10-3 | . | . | TGTGCCATCAGTGTGGCAAGGGAGACTGAAGCTTTCTTT | CAISVARETEAFF
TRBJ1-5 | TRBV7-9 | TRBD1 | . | TGTGCCAGCAGCACGACAGGGGCTAGGAATCAGCCCCAGCATTTT | CASSTTGARNQPQHF
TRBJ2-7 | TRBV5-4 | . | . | TGTGCCGGCAGCCGGAAGAGGTCTTCCTACGAGCAGTACTTC | CAGSRKRSSYEQYF
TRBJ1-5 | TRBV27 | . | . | TGTGCCAGCAGTTTGGATGGAGGAGGCAATCAGCCCCAGCATTTT | CASSLDGGGNQPQHF
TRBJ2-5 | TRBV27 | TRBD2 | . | TGTGCCAGCAGTTTATCGTTTGGGCTAGCGGGAGGGCAAGAGACCCAGTACTTC | CASSLSFGLAGGQETQYF
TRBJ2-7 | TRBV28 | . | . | TGTGCCAGCAGTTTAACCGGGACTTCCTACGAGCAGTACTTC | CASSLTGTSYEQYF
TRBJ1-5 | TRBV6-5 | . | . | TGTGCCAGCAGTTACTCAGGGGTGCAGTATCAGCCCCAGCATTTT | CASSYSGVQYQPQHF
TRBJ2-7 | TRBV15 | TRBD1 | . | TGTGCCACCTCTGCAGGGGGCGGAATCGAGCAGTACTTC | CATSAGGGIEQYF
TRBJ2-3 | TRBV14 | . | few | TGTGCCAGCAGCCAAGATAGGGGGAAAAGGACAGATACGCAGTATTTT | CASSQDRGKRTDTQYF
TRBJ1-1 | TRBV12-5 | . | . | TGTGCTAGTGGTTTAGGATTGCCGAACACTGAAGCTTTCTTT | CASGLGLPNTEAFF
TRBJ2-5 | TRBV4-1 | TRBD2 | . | TGCGCCAGCAGCCAAGTAGCGGGAGGGTTTGAGACCCAGTACTTC | CASSQVAGGFETQYF
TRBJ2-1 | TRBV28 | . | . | TGTGCCAGCAGTTTCCCGGGAGCGGCCTACAATGAGCAGTTCTTC | CASSFPGAAYNEQFF
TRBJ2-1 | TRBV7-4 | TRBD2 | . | TGTGCCAGCAGCTTACTAGCGGGAGCTTACAATGAGCAGTTCTTC | CASSLLAGAYNEQFF
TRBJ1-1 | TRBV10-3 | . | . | TGTGCCATCAGTGACCCGAAGGGGGTGAACACTGAAGCTTTCTTT | CAISDPKGVNTEAFF